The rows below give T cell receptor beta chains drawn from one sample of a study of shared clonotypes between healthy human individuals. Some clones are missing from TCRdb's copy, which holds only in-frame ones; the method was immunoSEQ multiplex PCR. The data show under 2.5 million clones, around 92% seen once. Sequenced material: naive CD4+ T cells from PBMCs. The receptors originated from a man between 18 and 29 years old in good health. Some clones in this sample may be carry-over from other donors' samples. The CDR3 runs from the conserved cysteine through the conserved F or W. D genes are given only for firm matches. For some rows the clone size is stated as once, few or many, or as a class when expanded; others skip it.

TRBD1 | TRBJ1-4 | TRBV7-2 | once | TGTGCCAGCAGCTCAGGGGGCTGGAGTGAAAAACTGTTTTTT | CASSSGGWSEKLFF
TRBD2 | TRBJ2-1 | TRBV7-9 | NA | TGTGCCAGCAGCTTTGCGGGAGGGGGCAATGAGCAGTTCTTC | CASSFAGGGNEQFF
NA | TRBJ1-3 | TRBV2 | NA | TGTGCCAGCAGTGAAGTTGTACAGGGAGGCACCATATATTTT | CASSEVVQGGTIYF
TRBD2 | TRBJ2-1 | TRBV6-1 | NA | TGTGCCAGCAGTCAACTAGCGGGAAGGAATGAGCAGTTCTTC | CASSQLAGRNEQFF
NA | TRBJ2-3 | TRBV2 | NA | TGTGCCAGCAGTTTAGGAGGGCCGTCAGATACGCAGTATTTT | CASSLGGPSDTQYF
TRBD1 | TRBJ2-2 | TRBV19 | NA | TGTGCCAGTAGTACGATGACAGGGTCCGGGGAGCTGTTTTTT | CASSTMTGSGELFF
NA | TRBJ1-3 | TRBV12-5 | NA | TGTGCTAGTGGTTTGGGGGGCTCTGGAAACACCATATATTTT | CASGLGGSGNTIYF
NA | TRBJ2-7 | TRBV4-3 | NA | TGCGCCAGCAGCCGGGACCATGCCTCCTACGAGCAGTACTTC | CASSRDHASYEQYF
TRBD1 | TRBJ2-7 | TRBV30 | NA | TGTGCCTGGAGTATTGCCGGGACAGGGGTCGAGCAGTACTTC | CAWSIAGTGVEQYF
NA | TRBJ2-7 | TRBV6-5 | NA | TGTGCCAGCAGTTACTGGCAGGGCTACGAGCAGTACTTC | CASSYWQGYEQYF
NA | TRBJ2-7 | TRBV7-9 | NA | TGTGCCAGCAAACCAGGGGGGGATTCCTACGAGCAGTACTTC | CASKPGGDSYEQYF
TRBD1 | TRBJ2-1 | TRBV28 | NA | TGTGCCAGCAGTTTATGGGCAGGGGGACCCTACAATGAGCAGTTCTTC | CASSLWAGGPYNEQFF